Below, 23 T cell receptor beta chains from the same sample are listed, as sequenced in a study of PD-1 blockade in classical Hodgkin lymphoma. Here immunoSEQ multiplex PCR was the method, and the copy in TCRdb shows in-frame clones only, minus some. The table shows about 89,000 clones, with about nine tenths occurring only once. As for time point: cycle 4 day 1 (C4D1), after 5 to 7 weeks of nivolumab. All trial patients relapsed after autologous stem cell transplantation. Material: peripheral blood mononuclear cells (PBMCs), obtained before the fourth cycle of nivolumab. Receptors were obtained from a human donor with classical Hodgkin lymphoma.

The V and J genes are TRBV11-2 and TRBJ1-1; D is ambiguous. Germline assignment: CDR1 SGHAT and CDR2 FQNNGV. The CDR3 spans 13 residues. The ends were cut back, 1 base at V and 0 bases at J, with 3 bases in the middle. In DNA form, the CDR3 reads TGTGCCAGCAGCTTAGGAGTGAACACTGAAGCTTTCTTT. Translating it yields CASSLGVNTEAFF.

V and J are TRBV19 and TRBJ2-7, with D possibly being TRBD1 or TRBD2 (6 bases each). V lost 3 bases, J lost 1 base, and 13 bases lay in between. Germline values: CDR1 LNHDA, CDR2 SQIVND (reference sequence). The CDR3 runs to 15 residues. CDR3 loop: CASSMGGTPSYEQYF. The CDR3 DNA follows: TGTGCCAGTAGTATGGGCGGGACACCGTCCTACGAGCAGTACTTC.

The chain couples TRBV18 to TRBJ2-2; D may match TRBD1 or TRBD2 (5 bases each). The V and J ends lost 0 bases and 3 bases respectively, with 11 bases between them. CDR3 length equals 16 residues. Germline V lookup: CDR1 KGHSH, CDR2 LQKENI. The CDR3: CASSPPGTRDTGELFF. Written as DNA, the CDR3 is TGTGCCAGCTCACCACCCGGGACGCGGGACACCGGGGAGCTGTTTTTT. Filled out from reference TRBV18 and TRBJ2-2, the complete variable domain reads NAGVMQNPRHLVRRRGQEARLRCSPMKGHSHVYWYRQLPEEGLKFMVYLQKENIIDESGMPKERFSAEFPKEGPSILRIQQVVRGDSAAYFCASSPPGTRDTGELFFGEGSRLTVL.

This clone has a single count. The CDR3 here is CASSLGLDGGGNEQFF. The CDR3 DNA is TGCGCCAGCAGCCTTGGACTAGACGGGGGGGGCAATGAGCAGTTCTTC. The gene calls are TRBV4-3 and TRBJ2-1; 8 nucleotides agree with TRBD2. Germline loops: CDR1 LGHNA, CDR2 YSLEER. The V and J ends lost 4 bases and 6 bases, in that order; junction bases with no gene match: 11. There are 16 residues in the CDR3.

This chain connects TRBV5-1 to TRBJ1-1; maybe TRBD1 (6 bases). Germline V CDR1 and CDR2: SGHRS, YFSETQ. V lost 5 bases, J lost 1 base, and 12 bases lay in between. The CDR3 contains 14 residues. CDR3 loop: CASRSGQPNTEAFF. In nucleotides, the CDR3 is TGCGCCAGCAGATCAGGACAGCCGAACACTGAAGCTTTCTTT. Supplemented by reference TRBV5-1 and TRBJ1-1, the full variable domain reads KAGVTQTPRYLIKTRGQQVTLSCSPISGHRSVSWYQQTPGQGLQFLFEYFSETQRNKGNFPGRFSGRQFSNSRSEMNVSTLELGDSALYLCASRSGQPNTEAFFGQGTRLTVV.

This clone was recorded a few times. The chain links TRBV11-3 to TRBJ2-3, with a tentative D call TRBD2 (5 bases). V lost 2 bases and J 3 bases, leaving 6 bases between the germline ends. CDR3 length equals 13 residues. The germline V gene encodes CDR1 SGHNT and CDR2 YENEEA. CDR3 sequence (DNA): TGTGCCAGCAGCTTACGAGGGACAGATACGCAGTATTTT. Translating it yields CASSLRGTDTQYF.

The chain recombines TRBV5-1 with TRBJ1-2; D is undetermined. V was clipped by 4 bases and J by 2 bases, with 9 bases between them. This CDR3 is built from 13 residues. Germline CDR1 reads SGHRS; CDR2 reads YFSETQ. This CDR3 is CASSPIQNYGYTF. The CDR3 nucleotides are TGCGCCAGCAGCCCCATACAGAACTATGGCTACACCTTC.

This sequence joins TRBV6-1 and TRBJ2-7; 8 nucleotides match TRBD1. CDR3 length: 14 residues. V gave up 2 bases and J gave up 10 bases; unmatched junction bases: 10. In germline, CDR1 is MNHNS, CDR2 SASEGT. CDR3 region: CASSEPFRGRFQYF. The CDR3 nucleotides read TGTGCCAGCAGTGAACCTTTCAGGGGGCGGTTTCAGTACTTC.

The rearrangement links TRBV27 to TRBJ1-5; D not resolved. This CDR3 is built from 12 residues. Trimming left V 2 bases short and J 4 bases short, with 3 bases between. Germline V gene lookup returns CDR1 MNHEY and CDR2 SMNVEV (reference sequence). Here the CDR3 reads CASSLKNQPQHF. In nucleotides, the CDR3 is TGTGCCAGCAGTTTAAAAAATCAGCCCCAGCATTTT.

V is TRBV7-6 and J is TRBJ2-5; TRBD2 matches at 7 bases. This CDR3 has 17 amino acids. CDR1 is SGHVS and CDR2 is FNYEAQ in the germline V gene. V lost 3 bases, J lost 2 bases, and 12 bases stayed unmatched. CDR3 residues: CASSFLLRGKQQETQYF. The CDR3 DNA is TGTGCCAGCAGCTTCCTTTTGCGGGGGAAGCAACAAGAGACCCAGTACTTC.

The rearrangement joins TRBV6-5 to TRBJ1-5, with D maybe TRBD1 (5 bases). The germline V gene has CDR1 MNHEY and CDR2 SVGAGI. Trimming shortened V by 2 bases and J by 2 bases, and 10 bases separated the two germline ends. CDR3 length: 15 residues. The CDR3: CASSYARAGNQPQHF. The CDR3 DNA follows: TGTGCCAGCAGTTACGCCAGGGCGGGCAATCAGCCCCAGCATTTT.

The genes are TRBV15 and TRBJ2-5; tentative D call: TRBD2 (7 bases). The CDR3 is 13 amino acids. Between the trimmed V and J ends, which lost 5 bases and 4 bases, there was a span of 11 bases. Looked up from germline, CDR1 is LNHNV and CDR2 is YYDKDF (reference sequence). The CDR3 protein is CATSRRGGETQYF. For the CDR3, the DNA is TGTGCCACCAGCCGTAGGGGGGGAGAGACCCAGTACTTC.

The V call is TRBV9, the J call TRBJ2-3; 15 nucleotides match TRBD2. CDR3 length equals 17 residues. The junction had 5 bases not matched to a gene; V was cut back by 4 bases and J by 2 bases. Germline V lookup: CDR1 SGDLS, CDR2 YYNGEE. CDR3 loop: CASSPGLAGGITDTQYF. CDR3 nucleotides: TGTGCCAGCAGCCCGGGACTAGCGGGGGGCATCACAGATACGCAGTATTTT.

This clone was observed once. This chain uses TRBV9 with TRBJ2-3; 14 bases align to TRBD2. This CDR3 has 17 residues. The V and J ends lost 3 bases and 3 bases, in that order; junction bases with no gene match: 6. Germline lookup yields CDR1 SGDLS and CDR2 YYNGEE. The CDR3, as DNA: TGTGCCAGCAGCGCGACTAGCGGGGGGGCTTTGACAGATACGCAGTATTTT. Its translation is CASSATSGGALTDTQYF.

The chain combines TRBV4-1 with TRBJ2-1; 8 nucleotides align to TRBD2. Germline CDR1 and CDR2: MGHRA and YSYEKL. This CDR3 region has 16 residues. J lost 8 bases, V lost 0 bases, and 9 bases had no gene match. This chain's CDR3 is CASSQDTGGLIDEQFF. The CDR3 region has the DNA TGCGCCAGCAGCCAAGATACGGGGGGGCTGATCGATGAGCAGTTCTTC.

This clone has just one count. The V call is TRBV6-5, the J call TRBJ1-5, with a tentative D call TRBD1 (5 bases). Germline values: CDR1 MNHEY, CDR2 SVGAGI. The V end lost 5 bases, the J end lost 0 bases, and 11 bases lay between the germline ends. CDR3 length equals 15 residues. The chain's CDR3 is CASSMTEYSNQPQHF. As DNA, the CDR3 is TGTGCCAGCAGTATGACAGAATATAGCAATCAGCCCCAGCATTTT.

With respect to this clone: The junction and the germline gene differ at one end; a read error may be behind it. CDR3 coding DNA: TGTGCCAGCAGTTCAAACAGGGGGCATCGGTTC. Encoded protein: CASSSNRGHRF. The V and J genes are TRBV28 and TRBJ2-7; 9 nucleotides agree with TRBD1. Germline V CDR1 and CDR2: MDHEN, SYDVKM. This CDR3 has 11 amino acids.

This rearrangement joins TRBV9 to TRBJ2-6; a possible D gene is TRBD1 (5 bases). V was cut by 3 bases and J by 0 bases, with 10 bases left in between. Germline values: CDR1 SGDLS, CDR2 YYNGEE. CDR3 length: 16 amino acids. The CDR3 DNA reads as TGTGCCAGCAGCGCGACAGTATTCTCTGGGGCCAACGTCCTGACTTTC. This encodes CASSATVFSGANVLTF. Looking up the rest from reference TRBV9 and TRBJ2-6 gives the full variable domain: DSGVTQTPKHLITATGQRVTLRCSPRSGDLSVYWYQQSLDQGLQFLIQYYNGEERAKGNILERFSAQQFPDLHSELNLSSLELGDSALYFCASSATVFSGANVLTFGAGSRLTVL.

The rearrangement links TRBV30 to TRBJ1-6; D remains ambiguous. CDR1 GTSNPN and CDR2 SVGIG come from the germline V gene (reference sequence). Trimming left V 8 bases short and J 0 bases short, with 17 bases between. The CDR3 contains 16 residues. CDR3 sequence (DNA): TGTGCCGCCCATCGTACCAGGAGCTCCTATAATTCACCCCTCCACTTT. Translating it yields CAAHRTRSSYNSPLHF.

This chain joins TRBV9 and TRBJ2-4, with TRBD2 matching 7 bases. The J segment lost 6 bases and the V segment lost 2 bases, leaving 5 bases of the junction unmatched. Germline V gene sequence: CDR1 SGDLS, CDR2 YYNGEE. CDR3 size: 14 residues. The CDR3 sequence is CASSVAGGGNIQYF. CDR3 nucleotide sequence: TGTGCCAGCAGCGTTGCTGGGGGGGGAAACATTCAGTACTTC.

V and J are TRBV30 and TRBJ1-2, with 10 bases identical to TRBD1. Unmatched junction bases numbered 8, after V lost 2 bases and J lost 8 bases. Germline-derived CDR1 and CDR2 are GTSNPN and SVGIG (reference sequence). The CDR3 sequence is 14 residues long. CDR3 protein: CAWSRQGAASGYTF. The CDR3 nucleotides are TGTGCCTGGAGTAGACAGGGGGCGGCCAGCGGCTACACCTTC.

The CDR3 nucleotides are TGTGCCAGCAGCGTCGTCTCCGGGGAGCAGTTCTTC. Its translation: CASSVVSGEQFF. The rearrangement links TRBV9 to TRBJ2-1; unclear D gene. CDR3 length: 12 residues. Germline V gene sequence: CDR1 SGDLS, CDR2 YYNGEE. V was shortened by 2 bases and J by 10 bases, with 10 bases between the two germline ends.

The chain recombines TRBV6-5 with TRBJ2-1, with a tentative D call TRBD1 (6 bases). Trimming pared 0 bases from V and 2 bases from J, leaving 11 bases between. This CDR3 is 16 amino acids long. CDR1 MNHEY and CDR2 SVGAGI come from the germline V gene. In nucleotides, the CDR3 is TGTGCCAGCAGTTACTCAGGATCAGGGGCCTACAATGAGCAGTTCTTC. Its protein is CASSYSGSGAYNEQFF.